The clone carrying this T cell receptor (beta chain) was seen just once. In germline, CDR1 is LNHDA, CDR2 SQIVND (reference sequence). The CDR3 runs to 16 residues. Trimming took 4 bases from V and 8 from J, leaving 20 bases between them. Repertoires were generated with immunoSEQ multiplex PCR, while TCRdb's copy carries only in-frame clones and drops some. The top ten clones hold 6.5% to 8.5% of a sample with some 52,000 clones, roughly 86% of them seen once. The entry originates in a study of PD-1 blockade in classical Hodgkin lymphoma. The time point here: cycle 4 day 1 (C4D1), after five to seven weeks of nivolumab. Every single patient, without exception, relapsed after autologous stem cell transplantation, and brentuximab vedotin exposure varied. Complete response, partial response or progressive disease were the best responses.

The chain is built from TRBV19 and TRBJ1-4; unclear D gene. This clonotype was obtained from a human donor with classical Hodgkin lymphoma. The sequenced sample was peripheral blood mononuclear cells (PBMCs), obtained before the fourth cycle of nivolumab. The CDR3 is CASSTIDPGNAEKLFF. The CDR3 DNA sequence: TGTGCCAGTAGTACCATAGACCCGGGCAATGCGGAAAAACTGTTTTTT.